The 9 T cell receptor beta chains below all came from one sample that was sequenced in a study of cytomegalovirus exposure and HLA in healthy donors. PCR was performed using 60 Vbeta and 13 Jbeta primers. Using immunoSEQ multiplex PCR, the repertoire was profiled, and TCRdb retains in-frame clones only, with some absent. This table holds under 200,000 clones, roughly 80% found once. The source material was PBMCs. The receptors derive from a female donor in good health and CMV-seronegative.

The genes are TRBV4-1 and TRBJ2-7; tentatively, D is TRBD1 (6 bases). V was pared by 1 base and J by 2 bases, with 18 bases between. In germline, CDR1 is MGHRA, CDR2 YSYEKL. The CDR3 spans 17 residues. CDR3 residues: CASSQVWATRTAYEQYF. Written as DNA, the CDR3 is TGCGCCAGCAGCCAAGTTTGGGCCACACGGACAGCCTACGAGCAGTACTTC.

The rearrangement uses TRBV4-2 and TRBJ2-3; D gene uncertain. V lost 5 bases and J 1 base, leaving 16 bases between the germline ends. The germline V gene has CDR1 LGHNA and CDR2 YNFKEQ. The CDR3 is 16 amino acids. CDR3 residues: CASSSLTTRGTDTQYF. For the CDR3, the DNA is TGTGCCAGCAGCTCTCTAACTACCCGAGGCACAGATACGCAGTATTTT.

J is TRBJ1-4 and V is TRBV6-7; tentative D call: TRBD1 (6 bases). TRBV6-7 is treated as an ORF (open reading frame) with a function not yet certain. The CDR3 runs 14 residues. Trimming left V 7 bases short and J 2 bases short, with 11 bases between. The CDR3 sequence: CASTQGNTNEKLFF. The CDR3 DNA follows: TGTGCCAGCACACAGGGTAATACTAATGAAAAACTGTTTTTT.

The gene calls are TRBV7-9 and TRBJ2-5, with a weak D call TRBD1 (6 bases). The CDR3 covers 13 residues. V gave up 7 bases and J gave up 1 base, with 10 bases separating them. Germline CDR1 SEHNR, CDR2 FQNEAQ (reference sequence). The chain's CDR3 is CASTWTAQETQYF. The CDR3 DNA reads TGTGCCAGCACCTGGACAGCCCAAGAGACCCAGTACTTC.

The genes are TRBV6-5 and TRBJ1-2, with TRBD1 identical over 8 bases. Germline CDR1 and CDR2: MNHEY and SVGAGI. This CDR3 has 15 amino acids. V dropped 5 bases and J dropped 4; count of bases not matched to a gene: 9. CDR3 protein: CASSTRTGRVYGYTF. The CDR3 DNA reads TGTGCCAGCAGTACCAGGACAGGGCGGGTCTATGGCTACACCTTC.

V gene TRBV19 combines with J gene TRBJ1-5; TRBD1 might be the D (5 bases). CDR3 length: 15 residues. Per the germline V gene, CDR1 is LNHDA and CDR2 is SQIVND (reference sequence). The germline V and J ends were trimmed by 7 bases and 5 bases, with 18 bases remaining between them. CDR3 residues: CASTDGGARHQPQHF. CDR3 DNA: TGTGCCAGTACCGATGGTGGGGCAAGGCATCAGCCCCAGCATTTT. Drawing the rest from reference TRBV19 and TRBJ1-5, the complete variable domain is DGGITQSPKYLFRKEGQNVTLSCEQNLNHDAMYWYRQDPGQGLRLIYYSQIVNDFQKGDIAEGYSVSREKKESFPLTVTSAQKNPTAFYLCASTDGGARHQPQHFGDGTRLSIL.

The genes are TRBV7-9 and TRBJ1-4, with D possibly being TRBD1 (6 bases). There are 15 residues in the CDR3. Germline assignment: CDR1 SEHNR and CDR2 FQNEAQ (reference sequence). V gave up 5 bases and J gave up 5 bases, with 15 bases separating them. The CDR3 loop reads CASSLTGTLNEKLFF. The CDR3 DNA sequence: TGTGCCAGCAGCCTAACCGGGACACTAAATGAAAAACTGTTTTTT.

The count of this clone is one. J is TRBJ1-2 and V is TRBV5-1, with no clear D. CDR3 length equals 17 residues. Germline loops: CDR1 SGHRS, CDR2 YFSETQ. Trimming removed 0 bases at V and 2 bases at J, with 17 bases between. This chain's CDR3 is CASSLAGGPQSNYGYTF. Written as DNA, the CDR3 is TGCGCCAGCAGCTTGGCCGGCGGGCCCCAGTCGAACTATGGCTACACCTTC.

The chain combines TRBV19 with TRBJ2-1; 16 bases match TRBD2. Germline CDR1 LNHDA, CDR2 SQIVND (reference sequence). With V trimmed by 4 bases and J by 0 bases, 3 bases remained unmatched. The CDR3 runs 18 residues. CDR3 in DNA: TGTGCCAGTAGTAAGGGACTAGCGGGAGGGAGCTCCTACAATGAGCAGTTCTTC. Protein sequence: CASSKGLAGGSSYNEQFF.